This passage covers 12 T cell receptor beta chains from one sample sequenced in a study of cytomegalovirus exposure and HLA in healthy donors. The PCR contained 60 Vbeta and 13 Jbeta primers. Profiling relied on immunoSEQ multiplex PCR, and the TCRdb table lists in-frame clones only, not all of them. In the table there are 150,000 to 200,000 clones, 81% of which are singletons. The sample taken for sequencing was PBMCs. The source of these receptors is a man aged 35-49 years in good health and CMV-seropositive.

The count of this clone is one. This chain connects TRBV4-1 to TRBJ1-6; perhaps TRBD1 as D (5 bases). In germline, CDR1 is MGHRA, CDR2 YSYEKL. Trimming pared 1 base from V and 4 bases from J, leaving 11 bases between. The CDR3 length is 16 residues. In DNA form, the CDR3 reads TGCGCCAGCAGCCAAGGCCCGACAGCTTATAATTCACCCCTCCACTTT. This gives the protein CASSQGPTAYNSPLHF.

In DNA, the CDR3 is TGTGCCAGCACCAAAGGGGGCGCGGGACGCGGGAGCAATCAGCCCCAGCATTTT. This sequence encodes CASTKGGAGRGSNQPQHF. The V and J genes are TRBV9 and TRBJ1-5; TRBD1 matches 7 bases. The J segment lost 1 base and the V segment lost 6 bases, leaving 16 bases of the junction unmatched. The CDR3 consists of 18 residues. Germline V lookup: CDR1 SGDLS, CDR2 YYNGEE. Supplemented by reference TRBV9 and TRBJ1-5, the full variable domain reads DSGVTQTPKHLITATGQRVTLRCSPRSGDLSVYWYQQSLDQGLQFLIQYYNGEERAKGNILERFSAQQFPDLHSELNLSSLELGDSALYFCASTKGGAGRGSNQPQHFGDGTRLSIL.

This chain links TRBV7-8 with TRBJ2-5, with 11 bases identical to TRBD2. Germline assignment: CDR1 SGHVS and CDR2 FQNEAQ. CDR3 length: 16 residues. The ends lost 4 bases at V and 5 bases at J; junction bases unmatched: 9. CDR3 region: CASSSRLAGTRETQYF. The CDR3 nucleotides are TGTGCCAGCAGCTCCCGACTAGCGGGAACTCGGGAGACCCAGTACTTC.

The chain carries TRBV30 and TRBJ1-4; 7 nucleotides agree with TRBD1. Trimming removed 2 bases from V and 7 bases from J; junction bases left unmatched: 7. Germline CDR1 is GTSNPN and CDR2 is SVGIG (reference sequence). This CDR3 has 14 amino acids. The CDR3 is CAWSTGQPFEKLFF. The CDR3 coding sequence is TGTGCCTGGAGTACGGGACAGCCCTTTGAAAAACTGTTTTTT.

The chain uses TRBV18 and TRBJ2-3; 9 bases fit TRBD1. Germline V gene data show CDR1 as KGHSH and CDR2 as LQKENI. The CDR3 consists of 21 residues. The J segment lost 0 bases and the V segment lost 2 bases, leaving 18 bases of the junction unmatched. The CDR3 DNA sequence: TGTGCCAGCTCACCAGCTCGCAGACAGGGGGTCACGGAGTTTAGCACAGATACGCAGTATTTT. This sequence encodes CASSPARRQGVTEFSTDTQYF.

The chain employs TRBV30 and TRBJ2-7, with 7 nucleotides matching TRBD1. This CDR3 is 12 amino acids long. Germline trimming cut 0 bases from V and 4 bases from J; bases unmatched to any gene: 0. The germline gives CDR1 GTSNPN, CDR2 SVGIG (reference sequence). CDR3 coding DNA: TGTGCCTGGAGTGTGGGACAGTACGAGCAGTACTTC. It encodes CAWSVGQYEQYF.

V and J are TRBV15 and TRBJ2-7, with unresolved D. Deletions cut 0 bases from V and 2 bases from J, with 11 bases between. CDR1 and CDR2 from the germline V gene are LNHNV and YYDKDF (reference sequence). CDR3 length equals 15 residues. CDR3 in amino acids: CATSRDLLKPYEQYF. The DNA for the CDR3 is TGTGCCACCAGCAGAGATCTACTAAAGCCCTACGAGCAGTACTTC.

The chain recombines TRBV9 with TRBJ1-4; possibly TRBD1 for D (6 bases). In germline, CDR1 is SGDLS, CDR2 YYNGEE. V was trimmed by 4 bases and J by 8 bases, leaving 18 bases between them. This CDR3 spans 15 amino acids. The CDR3 reads CASSPTGTPTEKLFF. The CDR3, as DNA: TGTGCCAGCAGCCCAACCGGGACACCGACGGAAAAACTGTTTTTT.

CDR3 in DNA: TGTGCCAGCAGCGCCCGGGTTATGGCAGGGCAGTTGGATACGCAGTATTTT. It encodes CASSARVMAGQLDTQYF. V usage is TRBV9 and J usage is TRBJ2-3, with a weak D call TRBD1 (5 bases). CDR3 length: 17 residues. Trimming stripped 3 bases from V and 6 bases from J, with 23 bases between. Germline CDR1 SGDLS, CDR2 YYNGEE. Variable domain in full (rest from reference TRBV9 and TRBJ2-3): DSGVTQTPKHLITATGQRVTLRCSPRSGDLSVYWYQQSLDQGLQFLIQYYNGEERAKGNILERFSAQQFPDLHSELNLSSLELGDSALYFCASSARVMAGQLDTQYFGPGTRLTVL.

To note about this clone: The same CDR3 is also encoded by other DNA sequences in this sample. The gene calls are TRBV5-1 and TRBJ2-3; D gene uncertain. V dropped 0 bases and J dropped 2 bases, with 10 bases sitting between them. This CDR3 comprises 15 residues. In germline, CDR1 is SGHRS, CDR2 YFSETQ. In DNA form, the CDR3 reads TGCGCCAGCAGCTTGGGAGCCTCTGTCACAGATACGCAGTATTTT. Its translation: CASSLGASVTDTQYF.

The chain is built from TRBV5-5 and TRBJ2-7; 8 nucleotides line up with TRBD1. CDR1 is SGHKS, CDR2 YYEKEE, per germline (reference sequence). This CDR3 is built from 14 residues. V lost 2 bases and J lost 2; bases outside the gene matches: 3. CDR3 in amino acids: CASSLQQGAYEQYF. CDR3 nucleotide sequence: TGTGCCAGCAGCTTACAACAGGGGGCCTACGAGCAGTACTTC.

The table lists this clone with a few counts. The chain carries TRBV5-6 and TRBJ1-6; 10 nucleotides align to TRBD1. Germline-derived CDR1 and CDR2 are SGHDT and YYEEEE. V was clipped by 5 bases and J by 7 bases; unmatched bases: 9. This CDR3 is 16 amino acids long. For the CDR3, the DNA is TGTGCCAGCAGTTTAACAACGGGACAGGGGAATTCACCCCTCCACTTT. Its protein is CASSLTTGQGNSPLHF.